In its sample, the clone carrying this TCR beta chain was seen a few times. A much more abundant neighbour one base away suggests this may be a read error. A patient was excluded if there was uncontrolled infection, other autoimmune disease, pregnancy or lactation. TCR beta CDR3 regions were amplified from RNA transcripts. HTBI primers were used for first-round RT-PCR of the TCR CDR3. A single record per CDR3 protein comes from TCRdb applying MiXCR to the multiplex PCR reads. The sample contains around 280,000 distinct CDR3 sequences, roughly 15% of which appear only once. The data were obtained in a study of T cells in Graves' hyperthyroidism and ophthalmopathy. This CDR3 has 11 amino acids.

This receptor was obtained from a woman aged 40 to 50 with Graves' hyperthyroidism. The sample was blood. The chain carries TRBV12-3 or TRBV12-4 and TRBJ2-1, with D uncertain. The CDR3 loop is CASSRYNEQLF. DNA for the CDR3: TGTGCCAGCAGCCGCTACAATGAGCAGCTCTTC.